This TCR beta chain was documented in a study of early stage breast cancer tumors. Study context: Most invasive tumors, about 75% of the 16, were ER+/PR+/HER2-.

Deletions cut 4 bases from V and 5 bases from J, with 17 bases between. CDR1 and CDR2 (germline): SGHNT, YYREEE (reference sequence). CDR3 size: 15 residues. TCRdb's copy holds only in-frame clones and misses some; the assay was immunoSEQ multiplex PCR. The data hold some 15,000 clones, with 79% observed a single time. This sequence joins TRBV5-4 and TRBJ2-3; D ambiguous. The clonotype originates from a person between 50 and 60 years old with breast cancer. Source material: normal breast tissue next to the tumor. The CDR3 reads CASSPLGSSGDTQYF. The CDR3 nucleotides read TGTGCCAGCAGCCCCCTCGGGTCCTCTGGAGATACGCAGTATTTT.